The present T cell receptor beta chain was sequenced within a study of cytomegalovirus exposure and HLA in healthy donors. Germline V gene lookup returns CDR1 SGHRS and CDR2 YFSETQ. This CDR3 is 14 amino acids long. V lost 4 bases and J 3 bases, leaving 13 bases between the germline ends. As to this clone: Antigen: not known. Other DNA sequences within the sample encode an identical CDR3.

Notes on the study in general: An Asian-associated ancestry cluster reportedly showed fewer N-insertions than the approximately 700-donor mean in a later analysis. Analyses of presence and absence presupposed an approximately uniform sequencing depth across donors. In a later analysis, a missense DCLRE1C variant was linked to TCR beta V- and J-gene trimming. When analyzed later, the rates of TCR association showed variation by HLA locus, with DRB1 the most and HLA-C the fewest.

PCR used 60 Vbeta primers and 13 Jbeta primers. TCRdb's table, derived via immunoSEQ multiplex PCR, lists solely in-frame clones and lacks some. The sample holds some 130,000 clones, approximately 80% seen once. The V call is TRBV5-1, the J call TRBJ1-1; D is possibly TRBD1 (6 bases). This sequence was found in a woman aged 45-65 years in good health and CMV-seropositive. The source material was PBMCs. This chain's CDR3 is CASSSQGRDTEAFF. In DNA, the CDR3 is TGCGCCAGCAGCAGCCAGGGGCGGGACACTGAAGCTTTCTTT.